The source of this T cell receptor beta chain is a study of control samples from healthy donors and cancer patients. The table came from immunoSEQ multiplex PCR; TCRdb's copy has only in-frame clones and leaves some out. The table shows roughly 76,000 clones, with 93% occurring only once. The CDR3 length is 15 residues. Germline V gene data show CDR1 as SGDLS and CDR2 as YYNGEE. The germline V and J ends were trimmed by 3 bases and 0 bases, with 12 bases remaining between them. The source is a woman in her forties with lung cancer. The sequenced material came from PBMCs. J is TRBJ1-1 and V is TRBV9, with D maybe TRBD1 (6 bases). CDR3 sequence reads: CASSGRTDMNTEAFF. The CDR3 DNA sequence: TGTGCCAGCAGCGGCCGGACAGACATGAACACTGAAGCTTTCTTT. Full variable domain (rest looked up from reference TRBV9 and TRBJ1-1): DSGVTQTPKHLITATGQRVTLRCSPRSGDLSVYWYQQSLDQGLQFLIQYYNGEERAKGNILERFSAQQFPDLHSELNLSSLELGDSALYFCASSGRTDMNTEAFFGQGTRLTVV.